Shown below are 21 T cell receptor beta chains from a single sample sequenced in a study of T cells after yellow fever vaccination. A single record per CDR3 protein comes from TCRdb applying MiXCR to the 5' RACE reads. The data hold almost 30,000 distinct CDR3 sequences, with 6.3% observed a single time. Here the sequenced sample was PBMCs, either bulk or a sorted T-cell subset (CD4+, CD8+, memory, or dextramer-sorted; not recorded which), taken on the day of the yellow fever booster vaccination. These receptors originate from a man aged 30 to 39 who received the YFV17D yellow fever vaccine.

In its sample, this clonotype was seen many times. This chain joins TRBV6-5 and TRBJ2-1, with TRBD2 matching 10 bases. CDR1 is MNHEY and CDR2 is SVGAGI in the germline V gene. CDR3 length equals 14 residues. With V trimmed by 6 bases and J by 3 bases, 2 bases remained unmatched. CDR3 sequence reads: CASRLAGLYNEQFF. DNA for the CDR3: TGTGCCAGCAGACTAGCGGGGCTCTACAATGAGCAGTTCTTC.

This clonotype qualifies as medium-sized. The rearrangement joins TRBV7-2 to TRBJ2-7; a weak D match, TRBD1 (5 bases). V was cut by 3 bases and J by 3 bases, with 18 bases left in between. The CDR3 is 16 residues long. Germline CDR1 is SGHTA and CDR2 is FQGNSA. This chain's CDR3 is CASSFFDSRPNYEQYF. Written as DNA, the CDR3 is TGTGCCAGCAGCTTCTTCGACAGTAGGCCAAACTACGAGCAGTACTTC.

This clonotype was seen more than once but under ten times. The rearrangement joins TRBV4-3 to TRBJ2-2, with TRBD2 identical over 11 bases. V shed 0 bases and J 6 bases; nucleotides not matched to a gene: 6. This CDR3 region has 17 residues. CDR1 and CDR2 from the germline V gene are LGHNA and YSLEER. The CDR3 sequence: CASSQETLAGVAGELFF. CDR3 nucleotides: TGCGCCAGCAGCCAAGAAACACTAGCGGGAGTGGCCGGGGAGCTGTTTTTT.

The table lists this clonotype with many counts. V is TRBV3-1 and J is TRBJ2-5; D is ambiguous. The CDR3 covers 15 residues. V shed 2 bases and J shed 2 bases, with 12 bases lying between them. Germline CDR1 and CDR2: LGHDT and YNNKEL (reference sequence). As DNA, the CDR3 is TGTGCCAGCAGCCAAAGGATTAGAGCTCAAGAGACCCAGTACTTC. Translating gives CASSQRIRAQETQYF.

This clonotype was seen only a few times. V usage is TRBV5-1 and J usage is TRBJ2-7; 8 nucleotides line up with TRBD1. The germline V gene encodes CDR1 SGHRS and CDR2 YFSETQ. V trimming: 2 bases; J trimming: 3 bases; junction bases outside the gene matches: 4. The CDR3 runs to 14 residues. For the CDR3, the DNA is TGCGCCAGCAGCTTAAGCGGACAGGGCTACGAGCAGTACTTC. Translation gives CASSLSGQGYEQYF.

A few counts support this clonotype. The V call is TRBV6-5, the J call TRBJ2-1, with unresolved D. Trimming removed 2 bases from V and 7 bases from J, with 3 bases in between. This CDR3 comprises 11 residues. The germline V gene encodes CDR1 MNHEY and CDR2 SVGAGI. In nucleotides, the CDR3 is TGTGCCAGCAGTTACCTTAATGAGCAGTTCTTC. Amino acid sequence: CASSYLNEQFF.

This clonotype was observed at least ten times. Here the CDR3 DNA reads TGTGCCACCAGTGAGGGGGACAGGGGTTGGGAGACCCAGTACTTC. Its translation is CATSEGDRGWETQYF. V gene TRBV24-1 combines with J gene TRBJ2-5, with 10 bases that match TRBD1. Trimming cost V 4 bases and J 5 bases; bases outside gene matches: 6. Germline V gives CDR1 KGHDR, CDR2 SFDVKD. CDR3 length equals 15 residues.

This chain links TRBV5-1 with TRBJ1-1; perhaps TRBD1 as D (6 bases). CDR3 length: 13 amino acids. Germline assignment: CDR1 SGHRS and CDR2 YFSETQ. V shed 2 bases and J shed 4 bases, with 9 bases lying between them. The CDR3: CASSFRGGTEAFF. The CDR3, as DNA: TGCGCCAGCAGCTTCAGGGGAGGCACTGAAGCTTTCTTT.

This clonotype has just a few counts. The chain is built from TRBV12-3 or TRBV12-4 and TRBJ1-1, with TRBD1 as a possible D gene (6 bases). V gave up 6 bases and J gave up 5 bases, with 16 bases separating them. This CDR3 has 14 residues. DNA of the CDR3: TGTGCCAGCAGGCTAGGGGCAGGGGCTACTGAAGCTTTCTTT. This sequence encodes CASRLGAGATEAFF.

This chain links TRBV25-1 with TRBJ2-7; D is perhaps TRBD2 (6 bases). CDR3 length: 13 residues. CDR1 and CDR2 (germline): MGHDK, SYGVNS. V was clipped by 3 bases and J by 3 bases, with 9 bases between them. The CDR3 reads CASSEGGGYEQYF. The CDR3 DNA reads as TGTGCCAGCAGTGAGGGGGGAGGCTACGAGCAGTACTTC.

The chain joins TRBV9 to TRBJ2-2; D not resolved. In germline, CDR1 is SGDLS, CDR2 YYNGEE. This CDR3 spans 14 amino acids. V dropped 0 bases and J dropped 5 bases, with 8 bases sitting between them. The CDR3 here is CASSVESRTGELFF. The CDR3 bases are TGTGCCAGCAGCGTAGAATCCAGAACCGGGGAGCTGTTTTTT. Full variable domain (missing parts from reference TRBV9 and TRBJ2-2): DSGVTQTPKHLITATGQRVTLRCSPRSGDLSVYWYQQSLDQGLQFLIQYYNGEERAKGNILERFSAQQFPDLHSELNLSSLELGDSALYFCASSVESRTGELFFGEGSRLTVL.

This clonotype occurred many times. The CDR3: CASSQAPPGLAGNIQYF. CDR3 DNA sequence: TGTGCCAGCAGCCAAGCCCCCCCGGGACTAGCGGGAAACATTCAGTACTTC. J is TRBJ2-4 and V is TRBV4-2; 12 bases line up with TRBD2. Germline-derived CDR1 and CDR2 are LGHNA and YNFKEQ. The CDR3 runs to 17 residues. V shed 1 base and J 6 bases; nucleotides not matched to a gene: 7.

In this sample, this clonotype turned up many times. This chain links TRBV28 with TRBJ2-1; 9 bases match TRBD1. From germline, CDR1 is MDHEN and CDR2 SYDVKM. After removal of 6 bases from V and 6 bases from J, the junction contained 6 bases not matched to a gene. The CDR3 length is 14 residues. CDR3 bases: TGTGCCAGCAGCCTGACAGGGGGGCGCAATGAGCAGTTCTTC. It encodes CASSLTGGRNEQFF.

This clonotype was counted only a few times. In nucleotides, the CDR3 is TGTGCCAGCTCAAAGGCCACCGGGGACGAGCAGTACTTC. Translated, it gives CASSKATGDEQYF. This sequence joins TRBV18 and TRBJ2-7; perhaps TRBD2 as D (5 bases). The V gene's germline CDR1 is KGHSH and CDR2 LQKENI. V lost 5 bases and J lost 5, with 13 bases in between. The CDR3 is 13 amino acids. Combining the CDR3 with reference TRBV18 and TRBJ2-7 gives the whole variable domain NAGVMQNPRHLVRRRGQEARLRCSPMKGHSHVYWYRQLPEEGLKFMVYLQKENIIDESGMPKERFSAEFPKEGPSILRIQQVVRGDSAAYFCASSKATGDEQYFGPGTRLTVT.

The J gene is TRBJ2-5, the V gene TRBV20-1; possible D gene TRBD2, 8 bases. Germline values: CDR1 DFQATT, CDR2 SNEGSKA (reference sequence). The V end lost 6 bases, the J end lost 5 bases, and 25 bases lay between the germline ends. The CDR3 consists of 16 residues. The CDR3: CSAGRVLGGGMETQYF. CDR3 nucleotide sequence: TGCAGTGCCGGGAGGGTCCTAGGGGGCGGAATGGAGACCCAGTACTTC.

This clonotype was counted only a few times. The chain couples TRBV18 to TRBJ1-5; 12 bases are a match to TRBD1. The CDR3 covers 14 residues. Trimming removed 8 bases from V and 7 bases from J; junction bases left unmatched: 6. Germline CDR1 KGHSH, CDR2 LQKENI. The CDR3 sequence: CASGGTGGSQPQHF. CDR3 coding DNA: TGTGCCAGCGGGGGGACAGGGGGCAGCCAGCCCCAGCATTTT.

In its sample, this clonotype was seen a few times. CDR3 protein: CASSQDRSQVSETQYF. Written as DNA, the CDR3 is TGCGCCAGCAGCCAAGATCGCAGTCAAGTGTCAGAGACCCAGTACTTC. This rearrangement joins TRBV4-3 to TRBJ2-5; D gene uncertain. Per the germline V gene, CDR1 is LGHNA and CDR2 is YSLEER. Deletions cut 0 bases from V and 4 bases from J, with 15 bases between. The CDR3 sequence is 16 residues long.

This clonotype was recorded many times. No conserved phenylalanine or tryptophan is present at the end of the CDR3, so a read error is the likely explanation. The DNA is left out, because the CDR3 cannot be placed on it with certainty; the CDR3 is given as TCRdb lists it. The chain couples TRBV6-2 or TRBV6-3 to TRBJ1-2. Germline loops: CDR1 MNHEY, CDR2 SVGEGT. The CDR3 is 14 residues long, counting both termini. The CDR3 sequence: CASNEGSSRRLDFV.

V gene TRBV5-1 combines with J gene TRBJ2-6, with D hard to call. V lost 0 bases and J 0 bases, leaving 7 bases between the germline ends. The CDR3 runs to 16 residues. Germline V lookup: CDR1 SGHRS, CDR2 YFSETQ. CDR3 loop: CASSLGLSSGANVLTF. CDR3 DNA sequence: TGCGCCAGCAGCTTGGGCCTATCCTCTGGGGCCAACGTCCTGACTTTC.

This clonotype has ten or more counts. This chain links TRBV25-1 with TRBJ2-3, with D maybe TRBD1 (5 bases). The germline V gene encodes CDR1 MGHDK and CDR2 SYGVNS. The CDR3 loop spans 17 amino acids. The germline V and J ends were trimmed by 1 base and 5 bases, with 19 bases remaining between them. Here the CDR3 reads CASSEFSGPSGIDTQYF. CDR3 coding DNA: TGTGCCAGCAGTGAATTTTCCGGGCCGTCAGGGATAGATACGCAGTATTTT. Variable domain in full (rest from reference TRBV25-1 and TRBJ2-3): EADIYQTPRYLVIGTGKKITLECSQTMGHDKMYWYQQDPGMELHLIHYSYGVNSTEKGDLSSESTVSRIRTEHFPLTLESARPSHTSQYLCASSEFSGPSGIDTQYFGPGTRLTVL.

This clonotype was recorded at least ten times. This sequence joins TRBV19 and TRBJ2-1; 9 positions agree with TRBD2. CDR3 size: 13 residues. The V gene end was trimmed by 4 bases and the J gene end by 9 bases; junction bases not matched to a gene: 4. Looked up from germline, CDR1 is LNHDA and CDR2 is SQIVND (reference sequence). The CDR3 DNA follows: TGTGCCAGTAGTAGCGGGAGGGCCGGTGAGCAGTTCTTC. This gives the protein CASSSGRAGEQFF.